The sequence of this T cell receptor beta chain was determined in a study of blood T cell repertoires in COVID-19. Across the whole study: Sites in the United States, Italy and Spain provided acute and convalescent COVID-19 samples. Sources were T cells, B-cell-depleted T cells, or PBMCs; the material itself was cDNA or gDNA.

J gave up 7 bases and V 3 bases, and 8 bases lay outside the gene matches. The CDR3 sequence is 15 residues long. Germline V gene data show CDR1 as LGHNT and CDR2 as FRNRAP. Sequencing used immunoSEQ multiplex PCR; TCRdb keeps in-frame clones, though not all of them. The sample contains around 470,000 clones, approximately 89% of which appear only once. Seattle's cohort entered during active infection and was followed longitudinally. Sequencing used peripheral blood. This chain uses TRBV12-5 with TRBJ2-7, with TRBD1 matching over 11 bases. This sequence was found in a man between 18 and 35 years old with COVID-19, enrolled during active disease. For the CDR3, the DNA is TGTGCTAGTGGTTTAACCGGGACAGGGGGAAGGGAGCAGTACTTC. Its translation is CASGLTGTGGREQYF.